This entry concerns a single T cell receptor (beta chain). What it recognizes is unknown. This entry is derived from a study of PD-1 blockade in classical Hodgkin lymphoma. Time point defined: cycle 4 day 1 (C4D1), after 6 weeks of nivolumab. Exposure to brentuximab vedotin varied, and each patient had relapsed following autologous stem cell transplantation. General study points: The diversity seen at baseline in complete responders resembled that of newly diagnosed patients. Newly diagnosed patients had baseline TCR diversity that was reportedly lower than that of healthy donors. The authors have not defined what causes the repertoire differences, possibly disease activity or prior therapy. Patients with an early start, nivolumab under 1 year after ASCT, were excluded.

Measured with immunoSEQ multiplex PCR; TCRdb has only the in-frame clones, and not every one. The sample holds under 40,000 clones, around four fifths seen once. The CDR3 contains 14 residues. Germline CDR1 reads ENHRY; CDR2 reads SYGVKD. V was pared by 2 bases and J by 2 bases, with 9 bases between. The V and J genes are TRBV10-3 and TRBJ2-5; no reliable D call. This sample comprised peripheral blood mononuclear cells (PBMCs), obtained before the fourth cycle of nivolumab. This receptor was identified in a human donor with classical Hodgkin lymphoma. DNA of the CDR3: TGTGCCATCAGTGAGAGGGCAGGTCAAGAGACCCAGTACTTC. As protein: CAISERAGQETQYF.